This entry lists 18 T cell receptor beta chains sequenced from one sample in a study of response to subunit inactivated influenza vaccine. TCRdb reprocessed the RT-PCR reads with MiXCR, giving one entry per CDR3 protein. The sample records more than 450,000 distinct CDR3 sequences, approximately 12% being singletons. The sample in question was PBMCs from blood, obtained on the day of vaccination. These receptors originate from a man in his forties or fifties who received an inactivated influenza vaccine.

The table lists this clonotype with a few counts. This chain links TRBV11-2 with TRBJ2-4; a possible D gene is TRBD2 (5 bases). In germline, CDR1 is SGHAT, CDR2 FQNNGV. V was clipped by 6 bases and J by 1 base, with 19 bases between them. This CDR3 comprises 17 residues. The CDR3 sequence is CASRPGPGSAAKNIQYF. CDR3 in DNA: TGTGCCAGCAGACCTGGTCCGGGGTCTGCTGCCAAAAACATTCAGTACTTC.

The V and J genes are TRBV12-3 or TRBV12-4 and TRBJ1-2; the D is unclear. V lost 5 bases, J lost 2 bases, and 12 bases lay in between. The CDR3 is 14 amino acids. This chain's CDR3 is CASSPSRENYGYTF. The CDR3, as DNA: TGTGCCAGCAGTCCGTCCCGGGAGAACTATGGCTACACCTTC.

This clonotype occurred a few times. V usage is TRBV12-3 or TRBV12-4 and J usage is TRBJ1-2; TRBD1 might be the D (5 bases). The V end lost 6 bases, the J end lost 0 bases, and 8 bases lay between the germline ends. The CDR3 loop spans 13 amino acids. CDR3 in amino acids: CASSQGSNYGYTF. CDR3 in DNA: TGTGCCAGCAGCCAGGGTTCTAACTATGGCTACACCTTC.

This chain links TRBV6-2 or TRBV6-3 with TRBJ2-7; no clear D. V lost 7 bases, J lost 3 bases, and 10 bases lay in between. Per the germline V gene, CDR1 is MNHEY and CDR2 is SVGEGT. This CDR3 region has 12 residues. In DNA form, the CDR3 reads TGTGCCAGCATCGGTTGGGACTACGAGCAGTACTTC. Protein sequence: CASIGWDYEQYF.

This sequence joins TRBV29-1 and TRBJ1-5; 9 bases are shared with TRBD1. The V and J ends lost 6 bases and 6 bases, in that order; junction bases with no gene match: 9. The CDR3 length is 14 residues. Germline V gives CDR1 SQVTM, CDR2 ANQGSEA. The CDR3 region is CSVSGTGRGQPQHF. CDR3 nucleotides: TGCAGCGTGTCCGGGACAGGGAGAGGTCAGCCCCAGCATTTT.

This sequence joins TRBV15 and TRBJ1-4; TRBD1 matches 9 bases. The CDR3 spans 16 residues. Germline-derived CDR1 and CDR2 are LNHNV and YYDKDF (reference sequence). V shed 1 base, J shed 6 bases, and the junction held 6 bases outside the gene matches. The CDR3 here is CATSRAKTGGYEKLFF. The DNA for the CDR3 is TGTGCCACCAGCAGAGCTAAGACAGGGGGATATGAAAAACTGTTTTTT.

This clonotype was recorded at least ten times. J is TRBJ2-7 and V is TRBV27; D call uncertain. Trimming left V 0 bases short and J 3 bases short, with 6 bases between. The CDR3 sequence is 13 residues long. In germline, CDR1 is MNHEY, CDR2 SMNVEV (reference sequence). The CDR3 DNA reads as TGTGCCAGCAGTTTATCGGCCGGCTACGAGCAGTACTTC. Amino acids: CASSLSAGYEQYF.

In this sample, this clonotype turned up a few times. The chain's CDR3 is CAITAGNEQFF. CDR3 nucleotides: TGTGCCATCACCGCGGGTAATGAGCAGTTCTTC. The J gene is TRBJ2-1, the V gene TRBV10-3, with D perhaps matching TRBD2 (5 bases). The V and J ends lost 7 bases and 7 bases respectively, with 8 bases between them. The CDR3 spans 11 residues. Per the germline V gene, CDR1 is ENHRY and CDR2 is SYGVKD.

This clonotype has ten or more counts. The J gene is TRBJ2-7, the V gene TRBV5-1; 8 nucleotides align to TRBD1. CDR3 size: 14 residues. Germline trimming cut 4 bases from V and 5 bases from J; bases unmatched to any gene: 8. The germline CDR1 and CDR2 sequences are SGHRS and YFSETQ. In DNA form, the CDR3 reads TGCGCCAGCAGCGCAGACAGGGGTAGCGACGAGCAGTACTTC. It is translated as CASSADRGSDEQYF.

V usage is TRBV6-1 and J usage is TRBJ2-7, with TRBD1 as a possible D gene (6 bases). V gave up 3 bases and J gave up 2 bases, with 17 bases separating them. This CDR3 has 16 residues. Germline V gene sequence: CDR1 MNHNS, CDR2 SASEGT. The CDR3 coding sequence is TGTGCCAGCAGTGATCGTACAGGGACATTCGCCTACGAGCAGTACTTC. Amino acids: CASSDRTGTFAYEQYF.

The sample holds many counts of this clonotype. The CDR3 spells CDPERAGGPGNTDTQYF. CDR3 bases: TGCGACCCGGAGAGAGCGGGGGGGCCCGGAAACACAGATACGCAGTATTTT. The chain uses TRBV5-1 and TRBJ2-3; 10 bases are shared with TRBD2. This CDR3 contains 17 residues. Looked up from germline, CDR1 is SGHRS and CDR2 is YFSETQ.

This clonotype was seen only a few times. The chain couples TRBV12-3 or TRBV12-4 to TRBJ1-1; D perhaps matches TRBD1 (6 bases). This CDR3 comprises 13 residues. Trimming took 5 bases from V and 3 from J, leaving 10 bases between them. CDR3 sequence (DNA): TGTGCCAGCAGTCGGGGGGCTTACACTGAAGCTTTCTTT. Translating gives CASSRGAYTEAFF.

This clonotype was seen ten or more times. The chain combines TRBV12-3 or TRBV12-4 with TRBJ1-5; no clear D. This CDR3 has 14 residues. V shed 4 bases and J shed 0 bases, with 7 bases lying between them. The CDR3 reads CASSSSLSNQPQHF. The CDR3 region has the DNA TGTGCCAGCAGTTCATCTCTTAGCAATCAGCCCCAGCATTTT.

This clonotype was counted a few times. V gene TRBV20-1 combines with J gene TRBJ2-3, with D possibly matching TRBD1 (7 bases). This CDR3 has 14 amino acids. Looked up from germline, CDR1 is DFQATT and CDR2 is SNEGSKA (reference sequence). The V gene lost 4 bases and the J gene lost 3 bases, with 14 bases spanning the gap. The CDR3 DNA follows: TGCAGTGCTAAGGGGGGCAGGGGGACAGATACGCAGTATTTT. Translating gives CSAKGGRGTDTQYF.

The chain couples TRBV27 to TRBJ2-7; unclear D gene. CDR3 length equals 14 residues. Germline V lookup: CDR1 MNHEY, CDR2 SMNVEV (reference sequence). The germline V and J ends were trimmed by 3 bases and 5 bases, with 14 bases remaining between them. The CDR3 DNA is TGTGCCAGCAGTTTCGTCAGGTCACACCACGAGCAGTACTTC. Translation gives CASSFVRSHHEQYF.

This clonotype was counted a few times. CDR3 amino acids: CASSAGGGNTEAFF. The CDR3 nucleotides read TGTGCCAGCAGCGCAGGGGGCGGGAACACTGAAGCTTTCTTT. The rearrangement uses TRBV9 and TRBJ1-1; 8 nucleotides align to TRBD1. The V gene end was trimmed by 3 bases and the J gene end by 1 base; junction bases not matched to a gene: 2. The V gene's germline CDR1 is SGDLS and CDR2 YYNGEE. The CDR3 is 14 residues long. Drawing the rest from reference TRBV9 and TRBJ1-1, the complete variable domain is DSGVTQTPKHLITATGQRVTLRCSPRSGDLSVYWYQQSLDQGLQFLIQYYNGEERAKGNILERFSAQQFPDLHSELNLSSLELGDSALYFCASSAGGGNTEAFFGQGTRLTVV.

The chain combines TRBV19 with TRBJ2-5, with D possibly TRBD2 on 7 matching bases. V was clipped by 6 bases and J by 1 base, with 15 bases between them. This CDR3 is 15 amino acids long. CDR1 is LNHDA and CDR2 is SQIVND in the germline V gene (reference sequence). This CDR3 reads CASSRVGGPQETQYF. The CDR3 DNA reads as TGTGCCAGTAGCCGGGTCGGGGGGCCCCAAGAGACCCAGTACTTC.

The CDR3 DNA reads TGTGCCAGCAGCTTAACACCCACAGGGAGGTCCTACAATGAGCAGTTCTTC. The encoded protein is CASSLTPTGRSYNEQFF. The chain has TRBV7-3 and TRBJ2-1; the D call may be TRBD1 or TRBD2 (6 bases each). The CDR3 is 17 amino acids. Germline CDR1 and CDR2: SGHTA and FQGTGA. V was pared by 0 bases and J by 1 base, with 13 bases between.